This T cell receptor (beta chain) was profiled in a study of blood T cell repertoires in COVID-19. About the study: Sites across the United States, Italy and Spain contributed samples from acute and convalescent COVID-19.

TCRdb keeps only in-frame clones here, not all; method: immunoSEQ multiplex PCR. The sample lists approximately 100,000 clones, 65% to 90% occurring once. The CDR3 contains 13 residues. Germline V gene data show CDR1 as ENHRY and CDR2 as SYGVKD. With V trimmed by 6 bases and J by 7 bases, 5 bases remained unmatched. V is TRBV10-3 and J is TRBJ1-1; 10 bases fit TRBD1. Source material: peripheral blood. The clonotype comes from a man aged 55 to 69 with acute or convalescent COVID-19. The CDR3, as DNA: TGTGCCATCAGAGAGCGGGACAGGGGTGAAGCTTTCTTT. Translating gives CAIRERDRGEAFF.